This TCR beta chain was sequenced for a study of technical replicates of blood from a few donors. The CDR3 has 14 amino acids. Looked up from germline, CDR1 is SGDLS and CDR2 is YYNGEE. V shed 4 bases and J shed 3 bases, with 13 bases lying between them. Data came from immunoSEQ multiplex PCR; TCRdb stores just in-frame clones and leaves some out. This sample carries fewer than 80,000 clones, 89% of them seen once, and the ten largest clones take 4.5% to 5%. The sample was PBMCs. The genes are TRBV9 and TRBJ1-1; D might be TRBD1 (6 bases). The sequence was collected from a human donor in good health. Some clones in this sample may be carry-over from other donors' samples. The CDR3 loop reads CASSPRTEDTEAFF. CDR3 nucleotide sequence: TGTGCCAGCAGCCCGCGGACAGAGGACACTGAAGCTTTCTTT.